This is a list of T cell receptor beta chains from one sample in a study of T-cell memory formation after mild COVID-19. TCRdb used MiXCR to reprocess the 5' RACE reads, holding one entry per CDR3 protein. This table has approximately 450,000 distinct CDR3 sequences, approximately 18% appearing once. The sequencing sample was made of PBMCs or a T cell subset sorted from them (not recorded which). These receptor sequences come from an adult woman who had mild COVID-19 (a few samples of this study predate the infection). Cell type and time point are not known. Both conserved end residues are part of each CDR3. Each record gives: V gene, D gene, CDR3 length, J gene, clone size, CDR3 protein, CDR3 DNA. D genes are given only for firm matches. Size tells how often a clone was seen (once, few, many) or the class of an expanded clone, and some rows leave it out.

TRBV20-1,NA,18,TRBJ2-7,NA,CSARDSGRGGRSSYEQYF,TGCAGTGCTAGAGATTCTGGGAGAGGGGGACGGAGCTCCTACGAGCAGTACTTC
TRBV5-5,NA,15,TRBJ1-5,many,CASSLEVRLNQPQHF,TGTGCCAGCAGCTTGGAGGTCAGACTAAATCAGCCCCAGCATTTT
TRBV14,NA,12,TRBJ2-7,NA,CASSQVRYEQYF,TGTGCCAGCAGCCAAGTAAGGTACGAGCAGTACTTC
TRBV5-1,NA,16,TRBJ2-7,NA,CASSLAGAKGAYEQYF,TGCGCCAGCAGCTTGGCAGGGGCCAAGGGAGCTTACGAGCAGTACTTC
TRBV12-3/TRBV12-4,NA,12,TRBJ2-7,few,CASSSQTAEQYF,TGTGCCAGCAGTTCGCAGACCGCCGAGCAGTACTTC
TRBV5-1,NA,13,TRBJ2-5,NA,CASSTTGVETQYF,TGCGCCAGCAGCACTACGGGGGTCGAGACCCAGTACTTC
TRBV7-9,NA,15,TRBJ2-1,NA,CASSPTGPENNEQFF,TGTGCCAGCAGCCCTACGGGACCAGAGAACAATGAGCAGTTCTTC
TRBV5-1,TRBD2,18,TRBJ2-7,NA,CASKVGTGLAGVIYEQYF,TGCGCCAGCAAGGTAGGAACTGGGCTAGCGGGGGTAATCTACGAGCAGTACTTC
TRBV20-1,NA,14,TRBJ2-7,few,CSARKSGPGYEQYF,TGCAGTGCTAGAAAGTCGGGACCTGGGTACGAGCAGTACTTC
TRBV2,NA,11,TRBJ2-1,NA,CASRRTDEQFF,TGTGCCAGCAGGCGTACCGATGAGCAGTTCTTC